The 2 T cell receptor beta chains given below trace back to one sample, sequenced in a study of beta chain features in type 1 diabetes. Broader study findings: There was a moderate but significant shortening of TCRB CDR3s in all four CD4+ subsets of Type 1 diabetes patients.

Their cognate antigens are unknown. Every bit of the isolated RNA underwent reverse transcription, so sequencing read expressed TCRB transcripts. Method: immunoSEQ multiplex PCR; TCRdb's copy keeps in-frame clones and lacks some. The table records some 290,000 clones, approximately 25% of them present only once. The material sequenced was naive CD4+ T cells from blood. These receptors all come from a woman under 40 with type 1 diabetes.

The CDR3 is CASSAQGAEQPQHF. In nucleotides, the CDR3 is TGTGCCAGCAGTGCACAGGGGGCCGAACAGCCCCAGCATTTT. The rearrangement uses TRBV2 and TRBJ1-5, with 9 positions matching TRBD1. The CDR3 covers 14 residues. The V gene's germline CDR1 is SNHLY and CDR2 FYNNEI. V dropped 4 bases and J dropped 7; count of bases not matched to a gene: 5.

On this clone itself: This specimen includes other DNA sequences encoding the same CDR3. The chain couples TRBV28 to TRBJ2-6; D may be TRBD2 (5 bases). The V gene lost 3 bases and the J gene lost 0 bases, with 6 bases spanning the gap. Germline V gives CDR1 MDHEN, CDR2 SYDVKM. The CDR3 spans 15 residues. The chain's CDR3 is CASSFGVSGANVLTF. Written as DNA, the CDR3 is TGTGCCAGCAGTTTCGGGGTCTCTGGGGCCAACGTCCTGACTTTC.